The clone carrying this T cell receptor (beta chain) occurred once. What it binds is not known. Germline CDR1 and CDR2: SGHRS and YFSETQ. After removal of 6 bases from V and 4 bases from J, the junction contained 8 bases not matched to a gene. This CDR3 comprises 14 residues. This record belongs to a study of cytomegalovirus exposure and HLA in healthy donors. Study overall: The approximately 130 validation repertoires matched the approximately 700 first-cohort repertoires in platform, a later analysis reported.

Points from the study as a whole: A list of about 160 TCR beta chains associated with cytomegalovirus was given.

The data were produced by immunoSEQ multiplex PCR, yet TCRdb's version contains in-frame clones alone and is incomplete. The sample includes 40,000 to 55,000 clones, about 88% seen only once; the top ten take over 6.5%. This chain connects TRBV5-1 to TRBJ2-3; 7 bases are a match to TRBD2. Sequencing was carried out using PBMCs. The source is a woman in her twenties or thirties in good health and CMV-seronegative. The CDR3 reads CASTRTSSADTQYF. The CDR3 nucleotides read TGCGCCAGCACCAGGACTAGTTCGGCAGATACGCAGTATTTT. Based on the CDR3 plus reference TRBV5-1 and TRBJ2-3, the full variable domain is KAGVTQTPRYLIKTRGQQVTLSCSPISGHRSVSWYQQTPGQGLQFLFEYFSETQRNKGNFPGRFSGRQFSNSRSEMNVSTLELGDSALYLCASTRTSSADTQYFGPGTRLTVL.